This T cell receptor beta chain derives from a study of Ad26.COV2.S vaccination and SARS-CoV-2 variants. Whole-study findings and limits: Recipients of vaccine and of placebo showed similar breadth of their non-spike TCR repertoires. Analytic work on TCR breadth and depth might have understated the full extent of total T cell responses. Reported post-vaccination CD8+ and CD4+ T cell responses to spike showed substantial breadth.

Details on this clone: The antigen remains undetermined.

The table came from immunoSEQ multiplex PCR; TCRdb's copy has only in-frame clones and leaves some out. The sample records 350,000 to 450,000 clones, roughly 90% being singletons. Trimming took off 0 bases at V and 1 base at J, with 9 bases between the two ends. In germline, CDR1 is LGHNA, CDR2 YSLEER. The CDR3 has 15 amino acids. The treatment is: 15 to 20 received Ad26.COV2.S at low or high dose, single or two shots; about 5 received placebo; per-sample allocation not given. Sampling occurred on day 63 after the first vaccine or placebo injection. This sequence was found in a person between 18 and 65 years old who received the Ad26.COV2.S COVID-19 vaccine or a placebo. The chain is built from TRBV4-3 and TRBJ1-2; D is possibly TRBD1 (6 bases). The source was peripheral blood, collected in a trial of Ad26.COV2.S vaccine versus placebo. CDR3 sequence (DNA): TGCGCCAGCAGCCAAGAATGGACAGTTAACTATGGCTACACCTTC. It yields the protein CASSQEWTVNYGYTF.